This paragraph reports one TCR beta chain. V was trimmed by 6 bases and J by 0 bases, leaving 18 bases between them. This CDR3 contains 16 residues. Germline values: CDR1 DFQATT, CDR2 SNEGSKA (reference sequence). This specimen belongs to a study of T cell responses to AZD1222 COVID-19 vaccine. Data came from immunoSEQ multiplex PCR; TCRdb stores just in-frame clones and leaves some out. The sample lists about 170,000 clones; around 91% were seen once. This chain connects TRBV20-1 to TRBJ1-5; D not certain. The sequence was collected from an adult in good health. The sequencing used peripheral blood, collected on day 0 of AZD1222 vaccination. The CDR3 spells CSASIKTQISNQPQHF. CDR3 nucleotide sequence: TGCAGTGCCAGTATAAAGACTCAGATTAGCAATCAGCCCCAGCATTTT.